Only a few counts were recorded for the clone carrying this T cell receptor beta chain. The target antigen is unknown. Assay used: immunoSEQ multiplex PCR; TCRdb lists only in-frame clones, some missing. The table shows around 160,000 clones, with almost 85% occurring only once. The J segment lost 2 bases and the V segment lost 4 bases, leaving 9 bases of the junction unmatched. CDR3 length: 16 residues. Germline lookup yields CDR1 LGHNA and CDR2 YSLEER. This specimen belongs to a study of cytomegalovirus exposure and HLA in healthy donors. Findings and limits, study-wide: The study listed roughly 150 cytomegalovirus-associated TCR beta chains.

Source material: PBMCs. This TCR was sampled from a man aged 25 to 40 in good health and CMV-seropositive. The rearrangement uses TRBV4-3 and TRBJ2-5; 8 positions match TRBD2. The CDR3 here is CASSLGTRGGQETQYF. CDR3 nucleotide sequence: TGCGCCAGCAGCCTAGGGACACGGGGGGGGCAAGAGACCCAGTACTTC.